The clone carrying this T cell receptor beta chain has only one observation. The sample is drawn from a study of blood T cell repertoires in COVID-19. Study-wide background: Researchers got acute and convalescent COVID-19 samples from the United States, Italy and Spain. T cells, B-cell-depleted T cells, or PBMCs provided the cDNA or gDNA that served as material.

This CDR3 comprises 12 residues. Germline V lookup: CDR1 MNHEY, CDR2 SMNVEV (reference sequence). V lost 3 bases to trimming and J lost 8 bases, with 10 bases between them. As processed by the authors: Reference gene primer amplification in the assay estimated nucleated cell counts. The table came from immunoSEQ multiplex PCR; TCRdb's copy has only in-frame clones and leaves some out. The V and J calls and clone size were taken over from that table, and D and trimming were inferred from the DNA. The sample consists of fewer than 500,000 clones, more than 80% of them appearing once. This chain uses TRBV27 with TRBJ1-1, with a weak D call TRBD1 (6 bases). The receptor was derived from a woman in her 30s with active or convalescent COVID-19. What was sequenced was peripheral blood. CDR3 nucleotides: TGTGCCAGCAGTTTCATACAGGGAGAAGCTTTCTTT. It specifies CASSFIQGEAFF.